The 10 T cell receptor beta chains below all came from one sample that was sequenced in a study. TCRdb reprocessed the 5' RACE reads via MiXCR and lists one record per CDR3 protein. The repertoire holds approximately 58,000 distinct CDR3 sequences, 26% seen once, with roughly 2.2% in the top ten. Treg sorting used a CD4+CD25+CD127-/low gate. Sequences were obtained from tumor-infiltrating Tregs sorted from the breast tumor. The receptor set was obtained from a female donor with breast cancer.

On this clonotype itself: Given a much more abundant clone one base away, this may be a read error. The J gene is TRBJ1-1, the V gene TRBV10-3; TRBD1 agrees at 10 bases. Germline values: CDR1 ENHRY, CDR2 SYGVKD. The CDR3 length is 14 residues. CDR3 protein: CTISGQGGGTEAFF. The DNA of the CDR3 is TGTACCATCAGTGGACAGGGGGGCGGCACTGAAGCTTTCTTT.

This clonotype is labeled as medium-sized. The chain has TRBV5-1 and TRBJ1-1; D unclear. Trimming cost V 0 bases and J 4 bases, with 10 bases left between them. In germline, CDR1 is SGHRS, CDR2 YFSETQ. The CDR3 loop spans 14 amino acids. CDR3 coding DNA: TGCGCCAGCAGCTTGGGGGTCAGCCGCACTGAAGCTTTCTTT. It specifies CASSLGVSRTEAFF.

This clonotype was seen a handful of times. This chain links TRBV9 with TRBJ2-1, with 10 nucleotides matching TRBD2. Germline V gives CDR1 SGDLS, CDR2 YYNGEE. The trim removed 0 bases at V and 7 bases at J, leaving 7 bases unmatched. This CDR3 comprises 16 residues. This CDR3 is CASSVVQAGGPNEQFF. The DNA for the CDR3 is TGTGCCAGCAGCGTAGTTCAAGCGGGAGGGCCGAATGAGCAGTTCTTC.

On this clonotype itself: This may arise from a read error, as a much more abundant clone is one base away. The rearrangement links TRBV20-1 to TRBJ2-1, with 10 bases fitting TRBD2. This CDR3 region has 15 residues. Germline assignment: CDR1 DFQATT and CDR2 SNEGSKA (reference sequence). The DNA of the CDR3 is TGCGGTGCCGTAAGCGGGAGGGACCTCTACAATGAGCAGTTCTTC. It translates to CGAVSGRDLYNEQFF.

As concerns this clonotype: The junction departs from germline at one end; a sequencing error may be responsible. This sequence joins TRBV20-1 and TRBJ1-6, with 9 bases fitting TRBD1. The CDR3 is 15 residues long. CDR1 DFQATT and CDR2 SNEGSKA come from the germline V gene (reference sequence). As DNA, the CDR3 is TGCAGTACTAGGGCCGTGGGACAGGGCCAGGCCCCCCTCCACTTT. Amino acid sequence: CSTRAVGQGQAPLHF.

This clonotype was counted many times. This rearrangement joins TRBV15 to TRBJ1-3, with D possibly being TRBD1 (5 bases). Germline CDR1 and CDR2: LNHNV and YYDKDF (reference sequence). Trimming shortened V by 1 base and J by 1 base, and 14 bases separated the two germline ends. This CDR3 is built from 17 residues. CDR3 loop: CATSRVLTAPSGNTIYF. The CDR3 coding sequence is TGTGCCACCAGCAGAGTCTTGACAGCTCCATCTGGAAACACCATATATTTT.

This clonotype was seen a handful of times. This chain joins TRBV6-2 or TRBV6-3 and TRBJ2-5, with no clear D. There are 13 residues in the CDR3. Trimming left V 8 bases short and J 1 base short, with 11 bases between. From germline, CDR1 is MNHEY and CDR2 SVGEGT. The CDR3 loop is CASRTGGQETQYF. In DNA form, the CDR3 reads TGTGCCAGCCGAACGGGCGGCCAAGAGACCCAGTACTTC.

This clonotype came up many times. CDR3 region: CSARRPSSYNEQFF. CDR3 in DNA: TGCAGTGCCCGGAGGCCCAGCTCCTACAATGAGCAGTTCTTC. The V and J genes are TRBV20-1 and TRBJ2-1, with D perhaps matching TRBD2 (5 bases). Germline assignment: CDR1 DFQATT and CDR2 SNEGSKA (reference sequence). The CDR3 is made up of 14 amino acids. Trimming took 6 bases from V and 0 from J, leaving 12 bases between them.

The chain is built from TRBV7-2 and TRBJ2-7, with D possibly being TRBD1 (6 bases). This CDR3 comprises 12 residues. Trimming cost V 3 bases and J 6 bases, with 9 bases left between them. The germline V gene encodes CDR1 SGHTA and CDR2 FQGNSA. CDR3 sequence (DNA): TGTGCCAGCAGCTTGACAGGCATCGAGCAGTACTTC. Its protein product is CASSLTGIEQYF.

This chain uses TRBV7-3 with TRBJ1-5; D might be TRBD1 (6 bases). Deletions cut 4 bases from V and 7 bases from J, with 14 bases between. Germline loops: CDR1 SGHTA, CDR2 FQGTGA. CDR3 size: 14 residues. The CDR3 bases are TGTGCCAGCAGCTCCCGCGGGGGCGCGCAGCCCCAGCATTTT. Protein product: CASSSRGGAQPQHF.